The sequence of this T cell receptor beta chain was determined in a study of T cell repertoires in cytomegalovirus infection. Overall study context: Use of recently identified HLA-C-restricted and well-studied HLA-B-restricted CMV epitopes was part of the study.

The study's findings and limits: Cumulative frequency of public TCR beta families picked out carriers of CMV plus the relevant HLA. Ex vivo, HLA-C-restricted CMV-specific TCR beta clonotypes prevailed over the rest of the response.

This CDR3 region has 15 residues. Per the germline V gene, CDR1 is SGHTA and CDR2 is FQGNSA. The junction had 1 base not matched to a gene; V was cut back by 1 base and J by 3 bases. TCRdb reanalysed the reads using MiXCR and keeps one entry per CDR3 protein. Seen here are around 500,000 distinct CDR3 sequences, 40% to 50% observed once, and the top ten hold 40% to 50%. With respect to this clonotype: Its antigen is unidentified.

The chain joins TRBV7-2 to TRBJ2-3; the match to TRBD2 covers 10 bases. The sequence derives from a human donor in good health (CMV status not recorded). Some clones in this sample may be carry-over from other donors' samples. The sequencing used cultured PBMCs, collected from culture after CMV antigen stimulation. CDR3 amino acids: CASSLVSGRTDTQYF. CDR3 nucleotide sequence: TGTGCCAGCAGCTTAGTTAGCGGGAGGACAGATACGCAGTATTTT.